This T cell receptor (beta chain) is from a study of tumor-infiltrating lymphocytes in oesophageal squamous cell carcinoma. TCRdb re-analysed the PCR reads in MiXCR, keeping a single row per CDR3 protein. The data contain 15,000 to 20,000 distinct CDR3 sequences, less than 50% of them seen just once; the ten biggest clones take up around 28%. CDR3 length: 14 amino acids. CDR1 is MDHEN and CDR2 is SYDVKM in the germline V gene. The TCR originated in a male donor with esophageal squamous cell carcinoma. The chain is built from TRBV28 and TRBJ2-6; D may correspond to TRBD1 or TRBD2 (6 bases each). The J call may be wrong; the DNA end is better matched by TRBJ2-7. Sequencing was performed on esophageal tumor tissue. The CDR3 DNA reads as TGTGCCAGCACCCGGGGGCACAGGTTCTACGAGCAGTACTTC. Protein sequence: CASTRGHRFYEQYF.